A selection of T cell receptor beta chains follows, all from one sample in a study of blood T cell repertoires in COVID-19. Repertoires were generated with immunoSEQ multiplex PCR, while TCRdb's copy carries only in-frame clones and drops some. This table holds 250,000 to 350,000 clones, 92% found once. Sequencing was done on a sample of PBMCs or T cells enriched from blood (not recorded which). The receptor source for this set is a woman aged 25-40 years who had recovered from COVID-19. The CDR3 runs from the conserved cysteine through the conserved F or W. D genes are given only for firm matches. Some rows mark clone size as missing; the rest say once, few, many or name a class of expanded clone.

TRBJ1-4 NA TRBV20-1 NA CSAPDQGKLFF TGCAGTGCCCCTGACCAGGGAAAACTGTTTTTT
TRBJ1-2 NA TRBV6-5 NA CASSYSSPGVSVGYTF TGTGCCAGCAGTTACTCGAGTCCGGGGGTGTCGGTCGGCTACACCTTC
TRBJ2-1 NA TRBV12-3/TRBV12-4 NA CASSTAGVHEQFF TGTGCCAGCAGTACGGCAGGGGTCCATGAGCAGTTCTTC
TRBJ2-4 TRBD1 TRBV5-1 NA CASSLGGQGFRKNIQYF TGCGCCAGCAGCTTGGGGGGACAGGGTTTTCGCAAAAACATTCAGTACTTC
TRBJ2-5 TRBD2 TRBV3-1/TRBV3-2 NA CASSHRRGGPQETQYF TGTGCCAGCAGCCACAGACGGGGGGGCCCCCAAGAGACCCAGTACTTC
TRBJ2-1 NA TRBV19 NA CASSIGRGRSSYNEQFF TGTGCCAGTAGTATAGGTCGAGGGAGGAGCTCCTACAATGAGCAGTTCTTC
TRBJ1-2 NA TRBV18 NA CASSPGGAGYGYTF TGTGCCAGCTCACCCGGCGGGGCAGGCTATGGCTACACCTTC
TRBJ2-1 NA TRBV27 NA CASSFRLPSSYNEQFF TGTGCCAGCAGTTTCCGTCTTCCTAGCTCCTACAATGAGCAGTTCTTC
TRBJ1-6 NA TRBV7-9 NA CASSLVSPDSPLHF TGTGCCAGCAGCTTAGTATCCCCCGATTCACCCCTCCACTTT
TRBJ1-1 TRBD1 TRBV3-1/TRBV3-2 once CASSTGQGGGAFF TGTGCCAGCAGCACGGGACAGGGCGGCGGGGCTTTCTTT
TRBJ2-7 NA TRBV20-1 NA CSAYRVGEQYF TGCAGTGCGTACAGGGTCGGCGAGCAGTACTTC
TRBJ2-1 NA TRBV9 NA CASSVMRGGYNEQFF TGTGCCAGCAGCGTAATGAGGGGGGGCTACAATGAGCAGTTCTTC
TRBJ2-1 NA TRBV7-2 NA CASSLSASLEQFF TGTGCCAGCAGCTTATCTGCAAGCTTAGAGCAGTTCTTC
TRBJ2-1 TRBD2 TRBV30 NA CAWRSGLARDEQFF TGTGCCTGGAGATCGGGACTAGCTAGGGATGAGCAGTTCTTC
TRBJ2-7 TRBD2 TRBV19 NA CASSAGASGSYEQYF TGTGCCAGTAGCGCAGGTGCTAGCGGGAGTTACGAGCAGTACTTC
TRBJ2-2 NA TRBV12-3/TRBV12-4 NA CASIEQGTGELFF TGTGCCAGCATCGAACAGGGTACCGGGGAGCTGTTTTTT
TRBJ2-1 NA TRBV11-3 NA CASSLAGQQNNEQFF TGTGCCAGCAGCTTAGCTGGGCAGCAAAACAATGAGCAGTTCTTC
TRBJ2-2 TRBD1 TRBV5-1 NA CASSSGQAKNTGELFF TGCGCCAGCAGTTCCGGACAGGCTAAGAACACCGGGGAGCTGTTTTTT
TRBJ2-3 NA TRBV5-1 NA CASSPGTDTQYF TGCGCCAGCAGCCCGGGCACAGATACGCAGTATTTT
TRBJ1-3 TRBD1 TRBV6-1 NA CASSEFGQGAGNTIYF TGTGCCAGCAGTGAATTCGGGCAGGGGGCTGGAAACACCATATATTTT
TRBJ1-2 NA TRBV6-6 NA CASSYSTLNTNYGYTF TGTGCCAGCAGTTACTCGACTCTCAATACTAACTATGGCTACACCTTC
TRBJ1-1 NA TRBV28 NA CASSPSPGWGTEAFF TGTGCCAGCAGTCCGAGCCCAGGGTGGGGTACTGAAGCTTTCTTT
TRBJ1-2 NA TRBV28 NA CASSLSLNGYTF TGTGCCAGCAGTTTGAGTCTCAATGGCTACACCTTC
TRBJ2-2 TRBD2 TRBV3-1/TRBV3-2 few CASSSRSGGAVGGELFF TGTGCCAGCAGCTCCCGGAGCGGGGGGGCTGTAGGCGGGGAGCTGTTTTTT
TRBJ2-3 NA TRBV7-2 NA CASSFLVSGTDTQYF TGTGCCAGCAGCTTCTTAGTATCCGGCACAGATACGCAGTATTTT
TRBJ2-3 TRBD2 TRBV3-1/TRBV3-2 NA CASSQRSSGYTDTQYF TGTGCCAGCAGCCAAAGGTCTAGCGGATACACAGATACGCAGTATTTT
TRBJ1-1 TRBD1 TRBV28 NA CASRDRGGRSGSGAFF TGTGCCAGCAGAGACAGGGGAGGACGGTCGGGGTCTGGAGCTTTCTTT
TRBJ2-7 NA TRBV9 NA CASSVGNYEQYF TGTGCCAGCAGCGTTGGCAACTACGAGCAGTACTTC
TRBJ2-5 NA TRBV11-3 NA CASALGVQTQYF TGTGCCAGTGCCCTAGGAGTGCAGACCCAGTACTTC
TRBJ2-1 NA TRBV20-1 NA CSARALVEQFF TGCAGTGCTAGGGCCCTCGTCGAGCAGTTCTTC
TRBJ1-1 NA TRBV7-6 NA CASSLAQEANTEAFF TGTGCCAGCAGCTTAGCACAGGAAGCGAACACTGAAGCTTTCTTT
TRBJ1-1 NA TRBV7-2 NA CASSFDTNTEAFF TGTGCCAGCAGTTTCGACACTAACACTGAAGCTTTCTTT
TRBJ1-2 NA TRBV3-1/TRBV3-2 once CASSQHQGFGYTF TGTGCCAGCAGCCAACATCAGGGGTTTGGCTACACCTTC
TRBJ1-2 NA TRBV2 NA CASRQGLTGYTF TGTGCCAGCAGACAGGGTTTGACCGGCTACACCTTC
TRBJ1-5 NA TRBV13 NA CASSLGLGSNQPQHF TGTGCCAGCAGCTTAGGTCTCGGTAGCAATCAGCCCCAGCATTTT
TRBJ2-1 NA TRBV7-3 NA CASSGYARGTTYNEQFF TGTGCCAGCAGCGGATACGCTAGGGGGACCACCTACAATGAGCAGTTCTTC
TRBJ1-2 NA TRBV28 NA CASTSGAAYGYTF TGTGCCAGCACCTCAGGGGCAGCGTATGGCTACACCTTC
TRBJ2-7 TRBD1 TRBV6-5 NA CASSLDRAYEQYF TGTGCCAGCAGCCTGGACAGGGCCTACGAGCAGTACTTC
TRBJ2-5 TRBD1 TRBV30 NA CAWSVSRGPETQYF TGTGCCTGGAGTGTATCCAGGGGGCCGGAGACCCAGTACTTC
TRBJ1-1 NA TRBV29-1 NA CSVEFAGYEAFF TGCAGCGTTGAATTCGCCGGTTACGAAGCTTTCTTT